The following is a TCR beta chain sequence with its context. A junction boundary mismatches the germline segment, possibly from a read error. This entry comes from a study of blood T cell repertoires in COVID-19. Germline V gene sequence: CDR1 MNHNS, CDR2 SASEGT. The CDR3 runs 15 residues. Measured with immunoSEQ multiplex PCR; TCRdb has only the in-frame clones, and not every one. The sample holds 200,000 or so clones, about four fifths seen once. The TCR comes from a woman in her thirties or forties with acute COVID-19. The sequencing input was PBMCs or T cells enriched from blood (not recorded which). The V and J genes are TRBV6-1 and TRBJ2-1, with TRBD1 matching over 8 bases. This chain's CDR3 is CASSERGRGRDEQFF. CDR3 coding DNA: TGTGCCAGCAGTGAAAGGGGCAGGGGGCGCGATGAACAGTTCTTC.